The clone carrying this T cell receptor (beta chain) appeared many times. The record originates from a study of human T cells and chemical hapten exposure. Time point: patch test 2, 6 weeks after DPC sensitization. Stated treatment: therapeutic diphenylcyclopropenone sensitization with weekly scalp DPC. Trimming took off 1 base at V and 5 bases at J, with 14 bases between the two ends. The germline V gene has CDR1 DFQATT and CDR2 SNEGSKA (reference sequence). The length of the CDR3 is 14 residues. TCRdb reprocessed the RACE reads with MiXCR, giving one entry per CDR3 protein. The table has some 80,000 distinct CDR3 sequences, around a tenth seen once.

The receptor was isolated from a man aged 18-30 years with alopecia areata. Some clones in this sample may be carry-over from other donors' samples. The gene calls are TRBV20-1 and TRBJ2-5; TRBD1 is a possible D gene (6 bases). The specimen was whole blood, collected in connection with sensitization to the hapten diphenylcyclopropenone (DPC). DNA for the CDR3: TGCAGTGCTAGAGCTGGGGGCGAGGAGGAGACCCAGTACTTC. Its translation is CSARAGGEEETQYF.